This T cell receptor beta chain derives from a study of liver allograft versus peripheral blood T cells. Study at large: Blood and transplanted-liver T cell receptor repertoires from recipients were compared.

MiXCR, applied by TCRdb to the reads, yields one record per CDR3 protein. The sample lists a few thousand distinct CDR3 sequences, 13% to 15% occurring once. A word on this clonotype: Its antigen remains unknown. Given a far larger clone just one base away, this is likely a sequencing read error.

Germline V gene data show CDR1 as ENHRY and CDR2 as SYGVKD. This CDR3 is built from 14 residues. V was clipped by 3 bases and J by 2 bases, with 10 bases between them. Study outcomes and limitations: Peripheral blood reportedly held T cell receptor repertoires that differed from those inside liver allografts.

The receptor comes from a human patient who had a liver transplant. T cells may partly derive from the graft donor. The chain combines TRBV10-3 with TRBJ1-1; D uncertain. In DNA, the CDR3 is TGTGCCATCAGTGATTTAAATGCTAACACTGAAGCTTTCTTT. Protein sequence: CAISDLNANTEAFF.